These 11 T cell receptor beta chains were sequenced from one sample in a study of blood T cell repertoires in COVID-19. This table comes from immunoSEQ multiplex PCR, and its TCRdb copy is limited to in-frame clones, with some not included. This sample has fewer than 500,000 clones; 80% to 90% occur once, and the top ten carry 1.3%. Sequences were obtained from PBMCs or T cells enriched from blood (not recorded which). The receptors stem from a man in his thirties or forties who had recovered from COVID-19.

The chain carries TRBV6-5 and TRBJ1-1; TRBD1 matches 11 bases. This CDR3 has 16 residues. CDR1 is MNHEY, CDR2 SVGAGI, per germline. Unmatched junction bases numbered 8, after V lost 4 bases and J lost 4 bases. The CDR3: CASSSGTGGWATEAFF. CDR3 DNA: TGTGCCAGCAGTTCCGGGACAGGGGGTTGGGCCACTGAAGCTTTCTTT.

The chain links TRBV11-3 to TRBJ2-1, with 9 bases lining up with TRBD1. The CDR3 consists of 16 residues. The V gene's germline CDR1 is SGHNT and CDR2 YENEEA. V shed 3 bases, J shed 7 bases, and the junction held 10 bases outside the gene matches. The CDR3 loop is CASSFSPGQGENEQFF. In DNA, the CDR3 is TGTGCCAGCAGCTTTTCTCCGGGACAGGGTGAGAATGAGCAGTTCTTC.

The chain uses TRBV18 and TRBJ1-5; 7 nucleotides match TRBD1. The CDR3 consists of 14 residues. CDR1 and CDR2 from the germline V gene are KGHSH and LQKENI. The ends lost 5 bases at V and 6 bases at J; junction bases unmatched: 7. The CDR3 loop reads CASSMTGWGQPQHF. Written as DNA, the CDR3 is TGTGCCAGCTCAATGACAGGGTGGGGTCAGCCCCAGCATTTT.

The CDR3 sequence: CAISGDRESPLHF. In nucleotides, the CDR3 is TGTGCCATCAGCGGGGACAGGGAATCACCCCTCCACTTT. V usage is TRBV10-3 and J usage is TRBJ1-6, with 9 bases lining up with TRBD1. Germline loops: CDR1 ENHRY, CDR2 SYGVKD. There are 13 residues in the CDR3. V trimming: 6 bases; J trimming: 10 bases; junction bases outside the gene matches: 4.

Here the CDR3 reads CASSSNRVPLSLFF. CDR3 bases: TGTGCCAGCAGCTCAAATCGGGTCCCGCTAAGTTTGTTCTTC. The chain uses TRBV11-2 and TRBJ2-1; D call uncertain. With 4 bases removed from V and 15 bases from J, the gap between germline ends came to 22 bases. The CDR3 is made up of 14 amino acids. The V gene's germline CDR1 is SGHAT and CDR2 FQNNGV.

The gene calls are TRBV3-1 (or the pseudogene TRBV3-2) and TRBJ2-5; D unclear. The CDR3 consists of 15 residues. Between the trimmed V and J ends, which lost 0 bases and 8 bases, there was a span of 16 bases. CDR1 is LGHDT, CDR2 YNNKEL, per germline (reference sequence). The CDR3 nucleotides are TGTGCCAGCAGCCAAGATTTGATCGTTCAGGCCACCCAGTACTTC. Translating gives CASSQDLIVQATQYF.

The gene calls are TRBV6-5 and TRBJ2-7; D ambiguous. CDR1 and CDR2 (germline): MNHEY, SVGAGI. V lost 5 bases to trimming and J lost 3 bases, with 17 bases between them. The CDR3 loop spans 15 amino acids. The CDR3 spells CASSIPAQLHYEQYF. The CDR3 coding sequence is TGTGCCAGCAGTATTCCGGCACAACTACACTACGAGCAGTACTTC.

This chain joins TRBV2 and TRBJ2-1; TRBD1 aligns across 10 bases. The CDR3 runs to 16 residues. Germline values: CDR1 SNHLY, CDR2 FYNNEI. After removal of 8 bases from V and 0 bases from J, the junction contained 7 bases not matched to a gene. The CDR3 region has the DNA TGTGCCAGCCCCTCCGGGACAGGGGCCTCCTACAATGAGCAGTTCTTC. Translation gives CASPSGTGASYNEQFF.

V usage is TRBV19 and J usage is TRBJ1-5; 7 bases are shared with TRBD1. Germline CDR1 LNHDA, CDR2 SQIVND (reference sequence). The CDR3 contains 16 residues. Unmatched junction bases numbered 8, after V lost 4 bases and J lost 2 bases. CDR3 coding DNA: TGTGCCAGTAGTACGCTACAGGGGTTCGGCAATCAGCCCCAGCATTTT. This sequence encodes CASSTLQGFGNQPQHF.

V is TRBV2 and J is TRBJ1-5; D might be TRBD1 (6 bases). Looked up from germline, CDR1 is SNHLY and CDR2 is FYNNEI. The V end lost 6 bases, the J end lost 3 bases, and 12 bases lay between the germline ends. The CDR3 is 14 amino acids. DNA of the CDR3: TGTGCCAGCAGCGGGGGGCGGCTCAATCAGCCCCAGCATTTT. It yields the protein CASSGGRLNQPQHF.

V usage is TRBV12-3 or TRBV12-4 and J usage is TRBJ1-2, with a weak D call TRBD1 (6 bases). The ends were cut back, 6 bases at V and 7 bases at J, with 15 bases in the middle. This CDR3 region has 13 residues. The CDR3 bases are TGTGCCAGCAGCCCGGACAGCCACGGTGGCTACACCTTC. This translates into CASSPDSHGGYTF.